Below, 28 T cell receptor beta chains from the same sample are listed, as sequenced in a study of CD8 T cells in Susac syndrome. The RNA, 0.5 to 1 ug, was put through reverse transcription using random hexamers. From the immunoSEQ multiplex PCR reads, TCRdb called clonotypes with MiXCR, one entry per CDR3 protein. Of under 200,000 distinct CDR3 sequences listed, around 95% are singletons. Sequences were obtained from CD8+ T cells from PBMCs. The source is a human donor with multiple sclerosis.

The V and J genes are TRBV29-1 and TRBJ1-1; D is uncertain. Germline lookup yields CDR1 SQVTM and CDR2 ANQGSEA. Trimming took off 4 bases at V and 0 bases at J, with 9 bases between the two ends. The CDR3 sequence is 13 residues long. The CDR3 is CSVVGVMNTEAFF. The CDR3, as DNA: TGCAGCGTTGTGGGCGTTATGAACACTGAAGCTTTCTTT.

V and J are TRBV20-1 and TRBJ2-7; 10 bases are shared with TRBD1. Germline trimming cut 0 bases from V and 4 bases from J; bases unmatched to any gene: 3. The germline CDR1 and CDR2 sequences are DFQATT and SNEGSKA (reference sequence). The CDR3 contains 14 residues. The CDR3 DNA reads as TGCAGTGCTAGAGAGGGGACAGGGGTATACGAGCAGTACTTC. Protein: CSAREGTGVYEQYF.

This rearrangement joins TRBV7-8 to TRBJ2-1; TRBD1 might be the D (6 bases). The V gene's germline CDR1 is SGHVS and CDR2 FQNEAQ. The CDR3 covers 15 residues. Trimming shortened V by 2 bases and J by 6 bases, and 14 bases separated the two germline ends. The CDR3 sequence: CASSLIRDKPNEQFF. In DNA, the CDR3 is TGTGCCAGCAGCTTAATCCGGGACAAACCCAATGAGCAGTTCTTC.

In this sample, this clonotype turned up once. V is TRBV6-5 and J is TRBJ2-1; TRBD1 matches 7 bases. CDR3 length: 14 amino acids. V lost 5 bases, J lost 6 bases, and 7 bases stayed unmatched. Germline-derived CDR1 and CDR2 are MNHEY and SVGAGI. The CDR3 loop reads CASSELSGGNEQFF. The CDR3 DNA reads TGTGCCAGCAGTGAACTCTCAGGGGGCAATGAGCAGTTCTTC.

The chain recombines TRBV30 with TRBJ1-1; D may be TRBD1 (5 bases). The CDR3 covers 12 residues. CDR1 GTSNPN and CDR2 SVGIG come from the germline V gene (reference sequence). The V and J ends lost 4 bases and 4 bases respectively, with 10 bases between them. The CDR3 loop is CAWNFGGTEAFF. CDR3 coding DNA: TGTGCCTGGAATTTCGGGGGCACTGAAGCTTTCTTT.

This clonotype has a single count. This chain links TRBV30 with TRBJ2-3, with D perhaps assigned TRBD1 or TRBD2 (5 bases each). Trimming pared 4 bases from V and 2 bases from J, leaving 10 bases between. Germline V gene sequence: CDR1 GTSNPN, CDR2 SVGIG (reference sequence). CDR3 length: 13 amino acids. The CDR3 protein is CAWTGTITDTQYF. The CDR3 bases are TGTGCCTGGACCGGGACCATCACAGATACGCAGTATTTT. The whole variable domain, filled in from reference TRBV30 and TRBJ2-3, reads SQTIHQWPATLVQPVGSPLSLECTVEGTSNPNLYWYRQAAGRGLQLLFYSVGIGQISSEVPQNLSASRPQDRQFILSSKKLLLSDSGFYLCAWTGTITDTQYFGPGTRLTVL.

This chain links TRBV9 with TRBJ2-1, with 7 positions matching TRBD2. The germline gives CDR1 SGDLS, CDR2 YYNGEE. The CDR3 runs 14 residues. Trimming took 0 bases from V and 7 from J; bases not matched to a gene: 4. CDR3 sequence: CASSVGAGANEQFF. The CDR3 DNA is TGTGCCAGCAGCGTAGGGGCGGGAGCGAATGAGCAGTTCTTC.

The rearrangement uses TRBV14 and TRBJ2-5, with no clear D. Trimming removed 1 base from V and 5 bases from J, with 14 bases in between. Germline V gene data show CDR1 as SGHDN and CDR2 as FVKESK. CDR3 length: 15 amino acids. The CDR3 DNA reads as TGTGCCAGCAGCCAAGGGTGGATTTCCAGGGAGACCCAGTACTTC. Its protein is CASSQGWISRETQYF.

The DNA of the CDR3 is TGTGCCACCAGTGATGGGACTAGCGGGAGCCCTAGCACAGATACGCAGTATTTT. It specifies CATSDGTSGSPSTDTQYF. The chain combines TRBV24-1 with TRBJ2-3; the match to TRBD2 covers 14 bases. The trim removed 3 bases at V and 0 bases at J, leaving 4 bases unmatched. The CDR3 spans 18 residues. Germline CDR1 reads KGHDR; CDR2 reads SFDVKD.

This chain links TRBV7-9 with TRBJ2-7; 7 nucleotides line up with TRBD1. The CDR3 is made up of 15 amino acids. J gave up 6 bases and V 2 bases, and 10 bases lay outside the gene matches. Germline V lookup: CDR1 SEHNR, CDR2 FQNEAQ (reference sequence). DNA for the CDR3: TGTGCCAGCAGCTTACACGAGACAGGGATCGGCGAGCAGTACTTC. Residues: CASSLHETGIGEQYF.

The table lists this clonotype with a few counts. The V and J genes are TRBV9 and TRBJ2-7, with TRBD2 matching 10 bases. The CDR3 spans 16 residues. Germline CDR1 is SGDLS and CDR2 is YYNGEE. Germline trimming cut 1 base from V and 1 base from J; bases unmatched to any gene: 5. The CDR3 sequence: CASSVFASGSSYEQYF. In DNA form, the CDR3 reads TGTGCCAGCAGCGTATTTGCTAGCGGGAGTTCCTACGAGCAGTACTTC.

V gene TRBV29-1 combines with J gene TRBJ2-3, with no clear D. The CDR3 runs 14 residues. Germline lookup yields CDR1 SQVTM and CDR2 ANQGSEA. Trimming left V 0 bases short and J 2 bases short, with 9 bases between. CDR3 sequence reads: CSVEDGANTDTQYF. The CDR3 nucleotides read TGCAGCGTTGAAGATGGAGCTAACACAGATACGCAGTATTTT.

The V gene is TRBV4-1, the J gene TRBJ1-2; D not resolved. The CDR3 length is 14 residues. Germline lookup yields CDR1 MGHRA and CDR2 YSYEKL. Trimming pared 0 bases from V and 4 bases from J, leaving 9 bases between. CDR3 nucleotide sequence: TGCGCCAGCAGCCAAGATTCGGTATCCTATGGCTACACCTTC. It translates to CASSQDSVSYGYTF.

V gene TRBV28 combines with J gene TRBJ2-7, with TRBD2 identical over 11 bases. The CDR3 covers 16 residues. J lost 6 bases, V lost 2 bases, and 9 bases had no gene match. CDR1 and CDR2 (germline): MDHEN, SYDVKM. The CDR3 reads CASSLGTSGPLPEQYF. The CDR3 DNA is TGTGCCAGCAGTTTAGGGACTAGCGGTCCACTTCCCGAGCAGTACTTC.

The rearrangement uses TRBV20-1 and TRBJ2-5; the match to TRBD2 covers 9 bases. CDR3 length: 16 amino acids. Germline trimming cut 1 base from V and 0 bases from J; bases unmatched to any gene: 6. CDR1 is DFQATT and CDR2 is SNEGSKA in the germline V gene (reference sequence). CDR3 DNA: TGCAGTGCTAGAGCGGCGGGAGGGCCTTACCAAGAGACCCAGTACTTC. It translates to CSARAAGGPYQETQYF.

This clonotype was seen only once. This chain uses TRBV27 with TRBJ2-7; maybe TRBD2 (5 bases). The germline V and J ends were trimmed by 3 bases and 6 bases, with 15 bases remaining between them. The CDR3 extends over 14 amino acids. Germline lookup yields CDR1 MNHEY and CDR2 SMNVEV (reference sequence). The CDR3 is CASSLVRGLGEQYF. CDR3 bases: TGTGCCAGCAGTTTGGTTCGGGGTCTGGGCGAGCAGTACTTC.

This rearrangement joins TRBV20-1 to TRBJ1-4; D gene unclear. V was cut by 0 bases and J by 7 bases, with 15 bases left in between. This CDR3 spans 15 amino acids. Germline loops: CDR1 DFQATT, CDR2 SNEGSKA (reference sequence). For the CDR3, the DNA is TGCAGTGCTAGAGATCCGGAGCAGGCGGGTGAAAAACTGTTTTTT. Its translation: CSARDPEQAGEKLFF.

V and J are TRBV27 and TRBJ2-1, with TRBD2 identical over 13 bases. The germline CDR1 and CDR2 sequences are MNHEY and SMNVEV (reference sequence). Losses at the gene ends were 6 bases for V and 6 bases for J; bases not matched to a gene: 5. CDR3 size: 15 residues. The CDR3 DNA follows: TGTGCCAGCAGCCTCGGGACTAGCGGGGTCAATGAGCAGTTCTTC. It yields the protein CASSLGTSGVNEQFF.

A word on this clonotype: One end of the junction fails to match germline, which may point to a read error. CDR3 region: CATSRVEGSPLVF. Here the CDR3 DNA reads TGTGCCACCAGCAGAGTTGAGGGATCCCCCCTCGTTTTT. This chain connects TRBV15 to TRBJ1-1; D is unclear. Germline loops: CDR1 LNHNV, CDR2 YYDKDF (reference sequence). The CDR3 has 13 amino acids.

This clonotype was observed once. CDR3: CASSQEVGMVTEAFF. DNA of the CDR3: TGTGCCAGCAGCCAAGAAGTGGGGATGGTCACTGAAGCTTTCTTT. This chain joins TRBV3-1 and TRBJ1-1; D remains unclear. CDR1 and CDR2 (germline): LGHDT, YNNKEL (reference sequence). This CDR3 contains 15 residues. V was clipped by 0 bases and J by 4 bases, with 12 bases between them.

The chain employs TRBV13 and TRBJ1-6; tentatively, D is TRBD1 (5 bases). CDR3 length equals 15 residues. The ends were cut back, 6 bases at V and 3 bases at J, with 12 bases in the middle. Germline CDR1 is PRHDT and CDR2 is FYEKMQ (reference sequence). Here the CDR3 reads CASSYGQSYNSPLHF. CDR3 coding DNA: TGTGCCAGCAGTTACGGACAAAGCTATAATTCACCCCTCCACTTT.

This clonotype was counted a few times. This rearrangement joins TRBV28 to TRBJ2-7, with D possibly TRBD1 on 6 matching bases. The CDR3 contains 11 residues. The germline CDR1 and CDR2 sequences are MDHEN and SYDVKM. The V end was cut by 9 bases, the J end by 3 bases, with 9 bases between. CDR3 protein: CASTDSYEQYF. DNA of the CDR3: TGTGCCAGTACGGACAGCTACGAGCAGTACTTC.

The V call is TRBV25-1, the J call TRBJ1-1; D is unclear. The CDR3 is 14 amino acids. V dropped 5 bases and J dropped 3 bases, with 13 bases sitting between them. Germline V gene sequence: CDR1 MGHDK, CDR2 SYGVNS. The CDR3 sequence: CASSWFGGDTEAFF. Written as DNA, the CDR3 is TGTGCCAGCAGTTGGTTCGGCGGCGACACTGAAGCTTTCTTT.

This CDR3 reads CASSQVLAGYNEQFF. The DNA for the CDR3 is TGCGCCAGCAGCCAAGTACTAGCGGGTTACAATGAGCAGTTCTTC. This rearrangement joins TRBV4-1 to TRBJ2-1, with 9 positions matching TRBD2. Trimming took 1 base from V and 4 from J; bases not matched to a gene: 2. The CDR3 contains 15 residues. Germline-derived CDR1 and CDR2 are MGHRA and YSYEKL.

V and J are TRBV7-8 and TRBJ2-7; 7 bases agree with TRBD1. Germline CDR1 SGHVS, CDR2 FQNEAQ. The CDR3 consists of 13 residues. V trimming: 5 bases; J trimming: 2 bases; junction bases outside the gene matches: 3. CDR3 sequence: CASSGGQTYEQYF. In DNA, the CDR3 is TGTGCCAGCAGCGGGGGACAGACCTACGAGCAGTACTTC.

The chain combines TRBV15 with TRBJ2-1; a possible D gene is TRBD1 (7 bases). The germline V gene has CDR1 LNHNV and CDR2 YYDKDF (reference sequence). Trimming stripped 6 bases from V and 5 bases from J, with 20 bases between. CDR3 length: 16 amino acids. The DNA for the CDR3 is TGTGCCACCAGTCTACAGGGGTTGAGGGAGGACAATGAGCAGTTCTTC. Translated, it gives CATSLQGLREDNEQFF.

The V and J genes are TRBV7-9 and TRBJ2-2, with D tentatively TRBD2 (6 bases). The CDR3 has 14 amino acids. Germline CDR1 and CDR2: SEHNR and FQNEAQ (reference sequence). Trimming took 5 bases from V and 5 from J, leaving 12 bases between them. DNA for the CDR3: TGTGCCAGCAGCGGACCCGGGACTACCGGGGAGCTGTTTTTT. This encodes CASSGPGTTGELFF.

CDR3 in DNA: TGTGCCAGCAGCTTGGTTGGTGCGGCGGACGAGCAGTACTTC. Encoded protein: CASSLVGAADEQYF. V gene TRBV5-4 combines with J gene TRBJ2-7, with D hard to call. The germline gives CDR1 SGHNT, CDR2 YYREEE (reference sequence). The V and J ends lost 0 bases and 5 bases respectively, with 12 bases between them. This CDR3 contains 14 residues.